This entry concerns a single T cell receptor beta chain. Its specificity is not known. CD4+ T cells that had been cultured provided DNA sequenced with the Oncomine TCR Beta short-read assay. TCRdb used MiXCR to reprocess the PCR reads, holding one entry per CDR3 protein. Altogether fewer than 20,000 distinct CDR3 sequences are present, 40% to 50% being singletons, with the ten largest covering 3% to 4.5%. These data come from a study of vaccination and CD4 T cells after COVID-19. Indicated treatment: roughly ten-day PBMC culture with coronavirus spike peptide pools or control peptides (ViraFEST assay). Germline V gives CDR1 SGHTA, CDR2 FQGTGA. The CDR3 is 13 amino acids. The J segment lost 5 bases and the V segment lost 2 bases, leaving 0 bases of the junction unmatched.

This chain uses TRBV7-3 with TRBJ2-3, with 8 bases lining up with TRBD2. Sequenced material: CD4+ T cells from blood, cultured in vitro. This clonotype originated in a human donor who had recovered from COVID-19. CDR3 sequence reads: CASSLAGGDTQYF. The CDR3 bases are TGTGCCAGCAGCTTAGCGGGGGGAGATACGCAGTATTTT.